The 32 T cell receptor beta chains below come from one sample, sequenced in a study of cytomegalovirus exposure and HLA in healthy donors. 60 Vbeta and 13 Jbeta primers were used in PCR. The repertoire was sequenced with immunoSEQ multiplex PCR; TCRdb's copy has only in-frame clones and lacks some. Of 270,000 or so clones listed, 80% to 95% are singletons. Sample: PBMCs. Receptors originate from a girl aged 2-10 years in good health and CMV-seronegative.

The V gene is TRBV7-9, the J gene TRBJ1-5; D is uncertain. The germline V gene encodes CDR1 SEHNR and CDR2 FQNEAQ (reference sequence). The V gene lost 6 bases and the J gene lost 7 bases, with 10 bases spanning the gap. This CDR3 is built from 12 residues. In DNA, the CDR3 is TGTGCCAGCAGTCTGGGCTTCCAGCCCCAGCATTTT. It is translated as CASSLGFQPQHF.

This chain connects TRBV5-8 to TRBJ1-5, with 9 bases identical to TRBD1. J lost 9 bases, V lost 0 bases, and 4 bases had no gene match. Germline V gene lookup returns CDR1 SGHTS and CDR2 YDEGEE. This CDR3 has 14 amino acids. The CDR3 nucleotides read TGTGCCAGCAGCTTGGAGACAGGGGGTTGGCCCCAGCATTTT. Amino acids: CASSLETGGWPQHF.

This chain links TRBV30 with TRBJ1-1; D unresolved. Trimming pared 3 bases from V and 3 bases from J, leaving 11 bases between. CDR1 GTSNPN and CDR2 SVGIG come from the germline V gene (reference sequence). The CDR3 totals 13 residues. The CDR3: CAWRLSEDTEAFF. The CDR3 DNA sequence: TGTGCCTGGAGGCTCAGTGAGGACACTGAAGCTTTCTTT.

V is TRBV13 and J is TRBJ1-1; 10 bases match TRBD1. Per germline, CDR1 PRHDT and CDR2 FYEKMQ (reference sequence). The CDR3 consists of 15 residues. J lost 4 bases, V lost 5 bases, and 7 bases had no gene match. The DNA for the CDR3 is TGTGCCAGCAGCCCCGAGGGACAGGGGATCACTGAAGCTTTCTTT. This translates into CASSPEGQGITEAFF.

A few counts support this clone. The chain has TRBV30 and TRBJ2-7; possible D gene TRBD1, 5 bases. Between the trimmed V and J ends, which lost 4 bases and 4 bases, there was a span of 8 bases. The CDR3 totals 11 residues. In germline, CDR1 is GTSNPN, CDR2 SVGIG (reference sequence). The CDR3 DNA reads as TGTGCCTGGATGCAGGGTTACGAGCAGTACTTC. This codes for CAWMQGYEQYF. Supplemented by reference TRBV30 and TRBJ2-7, the full variable domain reads SQTIHQWPATLVQPVGSPLSLECTVEGTSNPNLYWYRQAAGRGLQLLFYSVGIGQISSEVPQNLSASRPQDRQFILSSKKLLLSDSGFYLCAWMQGYEQYFGPGTRLTVT.

As to this clone: The same CDR3 is also encoded by other DNA sequences in this sample. The chain couples TRBV9 to TRBJ2-3; 11 bases are shared with TRBD2. The J segment lost 4 bases and the V segment lost 8 bases, leaving 12 bases of the junction unmatched. Germline V CDR1 and CDR2: SGDLS, YYNGEE. This CDR3 contains 16 residues. Here the CDR3 reads CARTLPDSGGADTQYF. The CDR3, as DNA: TGTGCCAGGACGCTACCCGATAGCGGGGGGGCAGATACGCAGTATTTT.

This chain joins TRBV6-5 and TRBJ2-2; perhaps TRBD1 as D (5 bases). Trimming shortened V by 4 bases and J by 0 bases, and 12 bases separated the two germline ends. This CDR3 contains 16 residues. The germline V gene has CDR1 MNHEY and CDR2 SVGAGI. CDR3 DNA sequence: TGTGCCAGCAGTTTACAGGACCGCGCGAACACCGGGGAGCTGTTTTTT. This gives the protein CASSLQDRANTGELFF.

This chain connects TRBV5-6 to TRBJ1-1; a possible D gene is TRBD1 (6 bases). V was clipped by 4 bases and J by 1 base, with 14 bases between them. This CDR3 spans 15 amino acids. Germline-derived CDR1 and CDR2 are SGHDT and YYEEEE. CDR3 coding DNA: TGTGCCAGCAGCCAACCGGGACACCAGAACACTGAAGCTTTCTTT. Encoded protein: CASSQPGHQNTEAFF.

V usage is TRBV5-1 and J usage is TRBJ2-2, with 9 bases aligning to TRBD1. The CDR3 contains 15 residues. Germline trimming cut 5 bases from V and 6 bases from J; bases unmatched to any gene: 8. The germline V gene encodes CDR1 SGHRS and CDR2 YFSETQ. CDR3 in DNA: TGCGCCAGCAGAAACGGACAGGGGTACCCCGGGGAGCTGTTTTTT. It codes for CASRNGQGYPGELFF.

This chain joins TRBV18 and TRBJ2-7; 12 nucleotides match TRBD1. After removal of 3 bases from V and 2 bases from J, the junction contained 8 bases not matched to a gene. The length of the CDR3 is 17 residues. CDR1 KGHSH and CDR2 LQKENI come from the germline V gene. CDR3 region: CASSPGTGGRFPYEQYF. CDR3 coding DNA: TGTGCCAGCTCACCCGGGACAGGGGGCCGATTCCCCTACGAGCAGTACTTC.

Concerning this clone itself: The sample carries other DNA sequences with the same CDR3. The chain recombines TRBV2 with TRBJ1-2; D call uncertain. The CDR3 is 12 amino acids. V was cut by 6 bases and J by 3 bases, with 8 bases left in between. The germline CDR1 and CDR2 sequences are SNHLY and FYNNEI. In DNA form, the CDR3 reads TGTGCCAGCAGCCTATTAGACTATGGCTACACCTTC. Translation gives CASSLLDYGYTF.

This chain joins TRBV18 and TRBJ2-1, with TRBD1 as a possible D gene (6 bases). Germline CDR1 reads KGHSH; CDR2 reads LQKENI. There are 17 residues in the CDR3. V was shortened by 4 bases and J by 6 bases, with 22 bases between the two germline ends. The CDR3 nucleotides are TGTGCCAGCTCACGAAACCCGGGTCAGGCAGGGGCCAATGAGCAGTTCTTC. Translation: CASSRNPGQAGANEQFF.

The chain is built from TRBV6-5 and TRBJ2-3; D is possibly TRBD1 (6 bases). CDR3 length: 14 amino acids. V shed 8 bases and J shed 5 bases, with 17 bases lying between them. The germline V gene has CDR1 MNHEY and CDR2 SVGAGI. Here the CDR3 DNA reads TGTGCCAGCGAGTGGTCGCTAGGGGGAGATACGCAGTATTTT. Protein: CASEWSLGGDTQYF.

V and J are TRBV5-1 and TRBJ1-1, with 7 bases aligning to TRBD1. The CDR3 loop spans 13 amino acids. After removal of 3 bases from V and 5 bases from J, the junction contained 4 bases not matched to a gene. CDR1 SGHRS and CDR2 YFSETQ come from the germline V gene. CDR3 nucleotides: TGCGCCAGCAGCTGGAAACAGGGGACTGAAGCTTTCTTT. This gives the protein CASSWKQGTEAFF.

The chain joins TRBV6-8 to TRBJ2-7; the D gene is possibly TRBD2 (6 bases). This CDR3 has 15 amino acids. Trimming removed 5 bases from V and 1 base from J, with 15 bases in between. Germline CDR1 reads MNHGY; CDR2 reads SAAAGT. The CDR3 region has the DNA TGTGCCAGCAGTCCCCGGGACTTTGTTTCCTACGAGCAGTACTTC. As protein: CASSPRDFVSYEQYF.

This chain uses TRBV5-6 with TRBJ2-1, with no clear D. This CDR3 is 17 amino acids long. Per the germline V gene, CDR1 is SGHDT and CDR2 is YYEEEE. Deletions cut 4 bases from V and 0 bases from J, with 17 bases between. The CDR3 protein is CASSANRLSSSYNEQFF. As DNA, the CDR3 is TGTGCCAGCAGCGCCAATCGACTCTCGAGCTCCTACAATGAGCAGTTCTTC.

The chain has TRBV30 and TRBJ1-2, with 7 bases identical to TRBD1. The germline gives CDR1 GTSNPN, CDR2 SVGIG (reference sequence). V lost 0 bases and J lost 6; bases outside the gene matches: 13. The length of the CDR3 is 16 residues. Here the CDR3 reads CAWSVPGQAFFDGYTF. The CDR3 DNA reads as TGTGCCTGGAGTGTCCCTGGACAGGCTTTTTTTGATGGCTACACCTTC.

The chain combines TRBV14 with TRBJ2-1; 16 bases map to TRBD2. The V gene end was trimmed by 4 bases and the J gene end by 6 bases; junction bases not matched to a gene: 21. Looked up from germline, CDR1 is SGHDN and CDR2 is FVKESK. This CDR3 has 22 residues. The CDR3 protein is CASSPLSGLAGGPFMGSNEQFF. In DNA, the CDR3 is TGTGCCAGCAGCCCACTCTCGGGACTAGCGGGAGGGCCTTTTATGGGGTCCAATGAGCAGTTCTTC.

The chain combines TRBV14 with TRBJ2-5; TRBD1 is a possible D gene (5 bases). In germline, CDR1 is SGHDN, CDR2 FVKESK. V lost 4 bases and J 2 bases, leaving 14 bases between the germline ends. CDR3 length: 15 residues. The CDR3 DNA reads TGTGCCAGCAGCCCCTTTAGGTCAGGGCAAGAGACCCAGTACTTC. Its translation is CASSPFRSGQETQYF.

V and J are TRBV27 and TRBJ1-2; maybe TRBD1 (6 bases). Deletions cut 2 bases from V and 8 bases from J, with 15 bases between. The CDR3 is 14 amino acids. In germline, CDR1 is MNHEY, CDR2 SMNVEV (reference sequence). This chain's CDR3 is CASSLETGRGGYTF. The CDR3 DNA reads as TGTGCCAGCAGTTTAGAGACAGGAAGAGGCGGCTACACCTTC.

The J gene is TRBJ2-3, the V gene TRBV10-3; D is perhaps TRBD2 (5 bases). From germline, CDR1 is ENHRY and CDR2 SYGVKD. Trimming left V 4 bases short and J 0 bases short, with 11 bases between. This CDR3 region has 15 residues. The CDR3 is CAISVEGRSTDTQYF. CDR3 bases: TGTGCCATCAGTGTTGAGGGCCGTAGCACAGATACGCAGTATTTT.

The chain carries TRBV13 and TRBJ2-1; 9 nucleotides line up with TRBD2. Losses at the gene ends were 5 bases for V and 2 bases for J; bases not matched to a gene: 4. The CDR3 loop spans 15 amino acids. In germline, CDR1 is PRHDT, CDR2 FYEKMQ (reference sequence). CDR3 region: CASSPGTSTYNEQFF. In nucleotides, the CDR3 is TGTGCCAGCAGCCCCGGGACTAGCACCTACAATGAGCAGTTCTTC.

J is TRBJ2-1 and V is TRBV25-1; 7 bases fit TRBD2. Germline CDR1 MGHDK, CDR2 SYGVNS. The CDR3 runs to 16 residues. The V gene end was trimmed by 5 bases and the J gene end by 12 bases; junction bases not matched to a gene: 19. The CDR3 loop is CASSLIGAGEGEVQFF. CDR3 nucleotides: TGTGCCAGCAGTTTGATAGGCGCGGGGGAAGGCGAGGTGCAGTTCTTC. The variable domain in full, with the rest retrieved from reference TRBV25-1 and TRBJ2-1, is EADIYQTPRYLVIGTGKKITLECSQTMGHDKMYWYQQDPGMELHLIHYSYGVNSTEKGDLSSESTVSRIRTEHFPLTLESARPSHTSQYLCASSLIGAGEGEVQFFGPGTRLTVL.

The CDR3 reads CASRDRSNQPQHF. CDR3 nucleotide sequence: TGTGCCAGCAGGGACAGGTCCAATCAGCCCCAGCATTTT. The V call is TRBV27, the J call TRBJ1-5; 7 bases fit TRBD1. Germline V lookup: CDR1 MNHEY, CDR2 SMNVEV (reference sequence). V was clipped by 6 bases and J by 3 bases; unmatched bases: 2. This CDR3 has 13 residues.

The chain has TRBV10-1 and TRBJ2-7, with D possibly TRBD1 on 5 matching bases. The CDR3 runs to 13 residues. V shed 3 bases and J shed 2 bases, with 8 bases lying between them. Germline-derived CDR1 and CDR2 are WNHNN and SYGVQD (reference sequence). The DNA for the CDR3 is TGCGCCAGCAGTGAATGGGGCACCTACGAGCAGTACTTC. It yields the protein CASSEWGTYEQYF.

V usage is TRBV5-1 and J usage is TRBJ1-2; 12 bases agree with TRBD1. The CDR3 length is 14 residues. Germline-derived CDR1 and CDR2 are SGHRS and YFSETQ. The V and J ends lost 7 bases and 6 bases, in that order; junction bases with no gene match: 7. In nucleotides, the CDR3 is TGCGCCAGCCCATTGGGGACAGGGGGCGATGGCTACACCTTC. It specifies CASPLGTGGDGYTF.

The CDR3 region is CASSLDLGQGLGKLFF. In nucleotides, the CDR3 is TGTGCCAGCAGCTTGGATCTCGGACAGGGGCTCGGGAAACTGTTTTTT. The gene calls are TRBV5-4 and TRBJ1-4, with 9 bases that match TRBD1. The CDR3 sequence is 16 residues long. CDR1 is SGHNT, CDR2 YYREEE, per germline (reference sequence). With V trimmed by 0 bases and J by 11 bases, 11 bases remained unmatched.

This chain links TRBV7-2 with TRBJ2-7, with D unresolved. The CDR3 sequence is 11 residues long. The germline V gene has CDR1 SGHTA and CDR2 FQGNSA. V was clipped by 5 bases and J by 7 bases, with 9 bases between them. CDR3 nucleotide sequence: TGTGCCAGCAGCCTCCTTCGGGAGCAGTACTTC. It encodes CASSLLREQYF. Variable domain in full (rest from reference TRBV7-2 and TRBJ2-7): GAGVSQSPSNKVTEKGKDVELRCDPISGHTALYWYRQSLGQGLEFLIYFQGNSAPDKSGLPSDRFSAERTGGSVSTLTIQRTQQEDSAVYLCASSLLREQYFGPGTRLTVT.

The chain recombines TRBV6-5 with TRBJ2-1; D perhaps matches TRBD2 (6 bases). Per germline, CDR1 MNHEY and CDR2 SVGAGI. V lost 8 bases and J lost 9, with 17 bases in between. The CDR3 is 13 residues long. The CDR3: CASLGTLGGEQFF. CDR3 in DNA: TGTGCCAGCCTGGGCACCTTGGGAGGTGAGCAGTTCTTC.

The chain carries TRBV19 and TRBJ1-5; D is ambiguous. CDR3 length: 15 residues. Trimming took 2 bases from V and 5 from J, leaving 13 bases between them. CDR1 is LNHDA, CDR2 SQIVND, per germline (reference sequence). For the CDR3, the DNA is TGTGCCAGTAGTATAATGGAGGGATCCCATCAGCCCCAGCATTTT. Protein: CASSIMEGSHQPQHF.

The chain combines TRBV13 with TRBJ2-1, with 7 bases matching TRBD2. Germline trimming cut 7 bases from V and 0 bases from J; bases unmatched to any gene: 18. CDR3 length: 19 amino acids. CDR1 PRHDT and CDR2 FYEKMQ come from the germline V gene (reference sequence). CDR3 region: CASNPNKTSILYSYNEQFF. The CDR3 nucleotides read TGTGCCAGCAACCCAAATAAGACTAGCATCCTTTACTCCTACAATGAGCAGTTCTTC.

This chain uses TRBV14 with TRBJ2-3; 11 nucleotides agree with TRBD2. J gave up 5 bases and V 1 base, and 5 bases lay outside the gene matches. Per the germline V gene, CDR1 is SGHDN and CDR2 is FVKESK. The CDR3 is 16 amino acids. In nucleotides, the CDR3 is TGTGCCAGCAGCCAAGTGACTAGCGGGGCCCAAGATACGCAGTATTTT. Residues: CASSQVTSGAQDTQYF.